This T cell receptor beta chain was captured in a study of blood T cell repertoires in COVID-19. About the research overall: Samples of COVID-19 (acute and convalescent) were obtained from the United States, Italy and Spain. T cells, B-cell-depleted T cells, or PBMCs supplied cDNA or gDNA.

Seattle patients were enrolled while actively infected and followed longitudinally. Per the study methods: Researchers report that nucleated cell counts were estimated from reference gene primer amplification. Sequencing used immunoSEQ multiplex PCR; TCRdb keeps in-frame clones, though not all of them. V and J calls plus clone size are reproduced from that table; the DNA served to infer D and trimming. The repertoire holds over 450,000 clones, with around nine tenths as singletons. The CDR3 runs 15 residues. Sequenced input: peripheral blood. The chain has TRBV21-1 and TRBJ2-2; the table's TRBD2 call for D was not verified on the DNA. TRBV21-1 corresponds to a pseudogene. The receptor comes from a woman aged 50 to 65 with COVID-19, enrolled during active disease. CDR3 coding DNA: TGTGCCAGCAGCACCCTAGCAGGCCGTACCGGGGAGCTGTTTTTT. This encodes CASSTLAGRTGELFF.